The rows below give T cell receptor beta chains drawn from one sample of a study of shared clonotypes between healthy human individuals. Produced via immunoSEQ multiplex PCR; TCRdb's table is partial and in-frame only. The sample consists of millions of clones, roughly 95% of them appearing once. What was sequenced was naive CD4+ T cells sorted from blood. These receptors were taken from a man between 18 and 29 years old in good health. Both conserved end residues are part of each CDR3. The order of the fields is V gene, clone size, J gene, D gene, CDR3 DNA, CDR3 protein. D genes are given only for firm matches. For some rows the clone size is stated as once, few or many, or as a class when expanded; others skip it.

TRBV5-1,NA,TRBJ2-3,NA,TGCGCCAGCAGCTCGGACCGCCTCGGTACGCAGTATTTT,CASSSDRLGTQYF
TRBV6-6,NA,TRBJ1-1,NA,TGTGCCAGCAGTTTTGCCTCGAACACTGAAGCTTTCTTT,CASSFASNTEAFF
TRBV7-9,NA,TRBJ2-4,NA,TGTGCCAGCAGCCCCAGACTAGCCAAAAACATTCAGTACTTC,CASSPRLAKNIQYF
TRBV7-8,NA,TRBJ1-1,NA,TGTGCCAGCAGCTTAGTCAGAAACACTGAAGCTTTCTTT,CASSLVRNTEAFF
TRBV5-6,NA,TRBJ1-3,NA,TGTGCCAGCAGCTTGCTACGGGTTGGGAACACCATATATTTT,CASSLLRVGNTIYF
TRBV12-5,NA,TRBJ2-3,TRBD1,TGTGCTAGTGGTCGGTCAGGGGGCCCAGATACGCAGTATTTT,CASGRSGGPDTQYF
TRBV27,NA,TRBJ2-1,NA,TGTGCCAGCAGTTTATCGACTGGTCGGCAGTTCTTC,CASSLSTGRQFF
TRBV5-6,NA,TRBJ1-4,NA,TGTGCCAGCAGCAGACCCGACCTCGAGGGGGAAAAACTGTTTTTT,CASSRPDLEGEKLFF
TRBV21-1,NA,TRBJ2-7,NA,TGTGCCAGCCTACTTTTTAGGGGTGAGGACGAGCAGTACTTC,CASLLFRGEDEQYF
TRBV6-1,NA,TRBJ2-3,NA,TGTGCCAGCAGTGAAAGGCTGGCGGGGACGACCGATACGCAGTATTTT,CASSERLAGTTDTQYF
TRBV6-1,once,TRBJ2-3,NA,TGTGCCAGCAGTACACGGAGGGGTAGAACAGATACGCAGTATTTT,CASSTRRGRTDTQYF
TRBV6-1,NA,TRBJ1-1,NA,TGTGCCAGCAGTGAAGAGCTTTGGGACACAGCTTTCTTT,CASSEELWDTAFF
TRBV19,NA,TRBJ2-5,NA,TGTGCCAGTAGTATCCGTGGACAGAGGATTCAAGAGACCCAGTACTTC,CASSIRGQRIQETQYF
TRBV5-1,NA,TRBJ2-1,NA,TGCGCCAGCAGCACCCGGGGAGGAGGTGAGCAGTTCTTC,CASSTRGGGEQFF
TRBV30,NA,TRBJ2-4,NA,TGTGCCTGTCGCGGGGACCAGGGGGACATTCAGTACTTC,CACRGDQGDIQYF
TRBV6-1,NA,TRBJ2-7,TRBD2,TGTGCCAGCAGTGAAGCTGGAGCGGGGACTAGTCAGTACTTC,CASSEAGAGTSQYF
TRBV19,NA,TRBJ1-2,NA,TGTGCCAGTAGCCGGGACGGCGCTAACTATGGCTACACCTTC,CASSRDGANYGYTF
TRBV10-3,NA,TRBJ2-3,TRBD1,TGTGCCATCAGTCAAGGACAGGGCCCTAGCACAGATACGCAGTATTTT,CAISQGQGPSTDTQYF
TRBV4-3,NA,TRBJ1-2,NA,TGCGCCAGCAGCCAAGATAGGATAGCCTCTGGCTATGGCTACACCTTC,CASSQDRIASGYGYTF
TRBV10-3,NA,TRBJ1-5,NA,TGTGCCATCAGTGACCAGGGAGGAAAACAGCCCCAGCATTTT,CAISDQGGKQPQHF
TRBV30,NA,TRBJ1-1,NA,TGTGCCTGGAACTTCGGGATCGCTGGGACTGAAGCTTTCTTT,CAWNFGIAGTEAFF
TRBV19,NA,TRBJ2-7,NA,TGTGCCAGTAGTATAGGGCTCGCGGGAGAGCAGTACTTC,CASSIGLAGEQYF
TRBV7-8,NA,TRBJ1-2,NA,TGTGCCAGCAGCTTAGCATCAGGCTCCTATGGCTACACCTTC,CASSLASGSYGYTF
TRBV18,NA,TRBJ2-7,TRBD1,TGTGCCAGCTCACCACGAATAATCGGGACAGGGGACAACTACGAGCAGTACTTC,CASSPRIIGTGDNYEQYF
TRBV7-8,NA,TRBJ1-1,TRBD1,TGTGCCAGCAGCATCGGGACAGCAAACACTGAAGCTTTCTTT,CASSIGTANTEAFF
TRBV9,NA,TRBJ2-3,NA,TGTGCCAGCAGCGAAGACTCGGGCACAGATACGCAGTATTTT,CASSEDSGTDTQYF
TRBV7-6,NA,TRBJ2-1,TRBD2,TGTGCCAGCAGCCCTCCGGGACTAGCGGGATCCTACAATGAGCAGTTCTTC,CASSPPGLAGSYNEQFF
TRBV5-1,NA,TRBJ2-7,TRBD2,TGCGCCAGCAGACTAGCGGGGGTGCTTTCCTACGAGCAGTACTTC,CASRLAGVLSYEQYF
TRBV6-5,NA,TRBJ2-3,NA,TGTGCCAGCAGCCCCGGAGGGGATACGCAGTATTTT,CASSPGGDTQYF
TRBV29-1,few,TRBJ1-1,NA,TGCAGCGTTGCATGGAACACTGAAGCTTTCTTT,CSVAWNTEAFF
TRBV5-1,NA,TRBJ1-2,TRBD1,TGCGCCAGCAGCTTGGGGACAGGATGGAGGGGCTACACCTTC,CASSLGTGWRGYTF
TRBV30,NA,TRBJ2-1,NA,TGTGCCCGGTCACCCGGGGGCAATGAGCAGTTCTTC,CARSPGGNEQFF
TRBV7-2,NA,TRBJ2-1,NA,TGTGCCAGCAGCACAAGGGACTTCGCCGGCGAGCAGTTCTTC,CASSTRDFAGEQFF
TRBV5-1,NA,TRBJ1-1,NA,TGCGCCAGCAGCTTTTCAGGGAACACTGAAGCTTTCTTT,CASSFSGNTEAFF
TRBV5-6,NA,TRBJ2-1,TRBD2,TGTGCCAGCAGCCGGAGGACTAGCGGCTACAATGAGCAGTTCTTC,CASSRRTSGYNEQFF
TRBV19,NA,TRBJ1-5,NA,TGTGCCAGTAGTATGGGTCGGGATTCCCAGCATTTT,CASSMGRDSQHF
TRBV10-3,NA,TRBJ2-3,TRBD1,TGTGCCATCAGCCGGGACAGGACAGATACGCAGTATTTT,CAISRDRTDTQYF
TRBV5-1,NA,TRBJ2-7,NA,TGCGCCAGCAGCTTGGTGGGGGCCGAGCAGTACTTC,CASSLVGAEQYF
TRBV7-2,NA,TRBJ2-7,TRBD1,TGTGCCAGCAGCCACGACAGGGGAAACTACGAGCAGTACTTC,CASSHDRGNYEQYF
TRBV7-3,NA,TRBJ1-2,TRBD1,TGTGCCAGCAGCTCGCTACCGGGACAGGGACATGGCTACACCTTC,CASSSLPGQGHGYTF
TRBV9,NA,TRBJ2-6,NA,TGTGCCAGCAGCGTAGATGTTGACAGCCGCTCTGGGGCCAACGTCCTGACTTTC,CASSVDVDSRSGANVLTF
TRBV6-5,once,TRBJ2-7,TRBD1,TGTGCCAGCAGCCGGACAGGGGGGCCCTACGAGCAGTACTTC,CASSRTGGPYEQYF
TRBV11-2,NA,TRBJ2-7,TRBD2,TGTGCCAGCAGCTTAGGAAGACTAGCGGGGGACCCCTACGAGCAGTACTTC,CASSLGRLAGDPYEQYF
TRBV7-8,NA,TRBJ2-5,NA,TGTGCCAGCAGCTCGAGTCCCCCAGCTCAAGAGACCCAGTACTTC,CASSSSPPAQETQYF
TRBV6-6,NA,TRBJ1-5,TRBD1,TGTGCCAGCAGTTATGGGGACAGGGGAAGCAATCAGCCCCAGCATTTT,CASSYGDRGSNQPQHF
TRBV6-5,NA,TRBJ1-6,NA,TGTGCCAGCAGTTACCTCGGGAGGGGTGGTGATTCACCCCTCCACTTT,CASSYLGRGGDSPLHF
TRBV25-1,NA,TRBJ1-5,NA,TGTGCCAGCAGTGAGGGGTTGGGGAATCAGCCCCAGCATTTT,CASSEGLGNQPQHF
TRBV28,NA,TRBJ2-7,TRBD1,TGTGCCAGCAGTTGGACAGGGAACGAGCAGTACTTC,CASSWTGNEQYF
TRBV6-6,NA,TRBJ2-7,TRBD1,TGTGCCGTGACAGGGGACGAGCAGTACTTC,CAVTGDEQYF
TRBV5-5,NA,TRBJ1-4,NA,TGTGCCAGCAGCGTGACAGGACAGGAAAAACTGTTTTTT,CASSVTGQEKLFF
TRBV18,NA,TRBJ2-7,TRBD2,TGTGCCAGCGCGGCCGGGACTAACTCCTACGAGCAGTACTTC,CASAAGTNSYEQYF
TRBV18,NA,TRBJ2-3,NA,TGTGCCAGCTCGCTTCAGGCCGGGACACTCCAAGGAGATACGCAGTATTTT,CASSLQAGTLQGDTQYF
TRBV6-1,NA,TRBJ1-1,NA,TGTGCCAGCAGGGGGGACCGAGAGGCTGAAGCTTTCTTT,CASRGDREAEAFF
TRBV5-1,once,TRBJ1-2,NA,TGCGCCAGCAGCCCAATAGCGGGGTCTAACTATGGCTACACCTTC,CASSPIAGSNYGYTF
TRBV27,NA,TRBJ2-1,NA,TGTGCCAGCAGTTTATGGGGGGCGGAGTACAATGAGCAGTTCTTC,CASSLWGAEYNEQFF
TRBV18,NA,TRBJ2-1,TRBD2,TGTGCCAGCACAAGTCCTACTAGCGTCCCCTACAATGAGCAGTTCTTC,CASTSPTSVPYNEQFF
TRBV5-6,NA,TRBJ1-2,NA,TGTGCCAGCAGCCTGGACAGAACTGGCTACACCTTC,CASSLDRTGYTF
TRBV30,NA,TRBJ2-3,NA,TGTGCCTGGACGGAAACTAGCACAGATACGCAGTATTTT,CAWTETSTDTQYF
TRBV6-1,NA,TRBJ1-6,NA,TGTGCCAGCAGTGTCGGATATAATTCACCCCTCCACTTT,CASSVGYNSPLHF
TRBV7-8,NA,TRBJ2-5,NA,TGTGCCAGCAGCTTAGCGAAACCGGGAGAACAGGGGCGTCAGTACTTC,CASSLAKPGEQGRQYF